These T cell receptor beta chains were read from a single sample in a study of early stage breast cancer tumors. Sequencing used immunoSEQ multiplex PCR; TCRdb keeps in-frame clones, though not all of them. Of 60,000 to 75,000 clones in the sample, 80% were seen once. The specimen was blood. The source of these receptors is a person aged 40 to 49 with breast cancer. Both conserved end residues are trimmed from each CDR3. Fields, in order: J gene, V gene, CDR3 protein.

TRBJ2-1 TRBV30 ALGELATYNEQF
TRBJ1-5 TRBV19 ASTAGYRGNQPQH
TRBJ1-2 TRBV5-6 ASSLGHLANYGYT
TRBJ2-1 TRBV4-2 ASSQLAGGFYNEQF
TRBJ1-1 TRBV28 ASSLDLRESNTEAF
TRBJ2-7 TRBV2 ASSGTGDYEQY
TRBJ1-2 TRBV5-1 ASSPREAYGYT
TRBJ2-7 TRBV5-4 ASSLGELSYEQY
TRBJ2-7 TRBV9 ASSVETGSSYEQY
TRBJ2-7 TRBV27 ASSLSQTGYYEQY
TRBJ2-1 TRBV9 ASSPRADANNEQF
TRBJ2-1 TRBV29-1 SVENAGLNEQF
TRBJ2-1 TRBV28 ASSLLSGIAYNEQF
TRBJ2-3 TRBV29-1 SVEDTARRAGSDTQY
TRBJ1-1 TRBV5-4 ASSFQGANTEAF
TRBJ1-1 TRBV13 ASSLKEYMNTEAF
TRBJ2-7 TRBV11-2 ASSLHEQY